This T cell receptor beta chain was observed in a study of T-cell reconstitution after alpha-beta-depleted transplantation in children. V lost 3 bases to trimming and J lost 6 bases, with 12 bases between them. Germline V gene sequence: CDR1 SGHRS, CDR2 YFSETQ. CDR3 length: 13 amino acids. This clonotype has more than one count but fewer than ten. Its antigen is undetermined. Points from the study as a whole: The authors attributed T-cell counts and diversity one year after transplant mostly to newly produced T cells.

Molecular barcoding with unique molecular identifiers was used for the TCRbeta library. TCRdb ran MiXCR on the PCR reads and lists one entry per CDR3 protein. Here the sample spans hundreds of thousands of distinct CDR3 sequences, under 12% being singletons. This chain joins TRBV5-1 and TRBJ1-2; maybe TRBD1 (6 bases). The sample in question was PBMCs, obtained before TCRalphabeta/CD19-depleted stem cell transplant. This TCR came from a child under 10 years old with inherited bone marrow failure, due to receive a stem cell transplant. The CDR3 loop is CASSSQDRDGYTF. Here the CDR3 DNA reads TGCGCCAGCAGCTCCCAGGACAGAGATGGCTACACCTTC. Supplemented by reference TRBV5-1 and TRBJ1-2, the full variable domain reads KAGVTQTPRYLIKTRGQQVTLSCSPISGHRSVSWYQQTPGQGLQFLFEYFSETQRNKGNFPGRFSGRQFSNSRSEMNVSTLELGDSALYLCASSSQDRDGYTFGSGTRLTVV.